This T cell receptor beta chain was retrieved from a study of vaccination and CD4 T cells after COVID-19. To note about this clonotype: Its antigen is unidentified.

Sample treatment: approximately 11-day PBMC culture with coronavirus spike peptide pools or control peptides (ViraFEST assay). The germline CDR1 and CDR2 sequences are MNHNS and SASEGT. This CDR3 has 16 amino acids. V was pared by 6 bases and J by 3 bases, with 21 bases between. The Oncomine TCR Beta short-read assay was applied to DNA of cultured CD4+ T cells. TCRdb re-called the PCR reads with MiXCR, one entry per CDR3 protein. The sample includes around 12,000 distinct CDR3 sequences, more than 45% seen only once; the top ten take approximately 28%. The sequencing input was CD4+ T cells from blood, cultured in vitro. V and J are TRBV6-1 and TRBJ2-7; TRBD1 is a possible D gene (6 bases). The TCR was taken from a human donor who had recovered from COVID-19. CDR3 DNA: TGTGCCAGCAGCCTCACCCCCAGGGGACACCACTACGAGCAGTACTTC. This translates into CASSLTPRGHHYEQYF.